One and the same sample provided the 21 T cell receptor beta chains below, sequenced in a study of radiotherapy plus CTLA-4 blockade in lung cancer. Sequencing was performed with immunoSEQ multiplex PCR; in TCRdb, only in-frame clones are kept and a portion is missing. This table holds about 73,000 clones, around nine tenths found once. Here the sequenced sample was peripheral blood, taken from a patient treated with radiotherapy plus ipilimumab. Every receptor here comes from a human donor with non-small cell lung cancer that progressed on radiotherapy plus ipilimumab.

This chain joins TRBV5-4 and TRBJ2-3; D may be TRBD2 (6 bases). V was pared by 2 bases and J by 2 bases, with 12 bases between. This CDR3 contains 15 residues. Germline V gene sequence: CDR1 SGHNT, CDR2 YYREEE (reference sequence). DNA of the CDR3: TGTGCCAGCAGCTTAAGACTAGGGGACACAGATACGCAGTATTTT. It yields the protein CASSLRLGDTDTQYF.

This chain links TRBV2 with TRBJ2-5; 7 bases match TRBD1. The J call is in doubt because the DNA end fits TRBJ2-7 better. The germline CDR1 and CDR2 sequences are SNHLY and FYNNEI. The CDR3 is made up of 15 amino acids. The CDR3 region is CASSPFRDRPYEQYF. CDR3 bases: TGTGCCAGCAGTCCCTTTCGGGACAGACCCTACGAGCAGTACTTC.

V usage is TRBV2 and J usage is TRBJ1-4, with a weak D call TRBD1 (5 bases). This CDR3 region has 12 residues. Germline V gene data show CDR1 as SNHLY and CDR2 as FYNNEI. V shed 6 bases and J shed 8 bases, with 10 bases lying between them. CDR3 nucleotide sequence: TGTGCCAGCAGACAGGAAGCAGAAAAACTGTTTTTT. Amino acid sequence: CASRQEAEKLFF.

The chain joins TRBV2 to TRBJ1-4; D may be TRBD1 (5 bases). Germline V gene lookup returns CDR1 SNHLY and CDR2 FYNNEI. V was cut by 4 bases and J by 4 bases, with 10 bases left in between. There are 14 residues in the CDR3. The CDR3 loop is CASSGSQVNEKLFF. CDR3 sequence (DNA): TGTGCCAGCAGTGGTTCACAGGTTAATGAAAAACTGTTTTTT.

This rearrangement joins TRBV4-1 to TRBJ2-1; 11 positions match TRBD2. The V segment lost 5 bases and the J segment 4 bases; nucleotides outside the gene matches: 4. Germline V gives CDR1 MGHRA, CDR2 YSYEKL. CDR3 length: 15 residues. This CDR3 is CASSLLAGVYNEQFF. CDR3 DNA sequence: TGCGCCAGCAGCTTACTAGCGGGAGTATACAATGAGCAGTTCTTC.

This sequence joins TRBV5-4 and TRBJ2-7; D is perhaps TRBD1 (6 bases). The CDR3 sequence is 15 residues long. Deletions cut 0 bases from V and 1 base from J, with 11 bases between. Germline V gene lookup returns CDR1 SGHNT and CDR2 YYREEE (reference sequence). The CDR3 coding sequence is TGTGCCAGCAGCTTGGGGGGGCCAGGGTCCTACGAGCAGTACGTC. Residues: CASSLGGPGSYEQYV.

J is TRBJ1-1 and V is TRBV6-6, with D possibly matching TRBD1 (5 bases). The CDR3 covers 15 residues. Trimming took off 0 bases at V and 3 bases at J, with 11 bases between the two ends. Germline V gene data show CDR1 as MNHNY and CDR2 as SVGAGI (reference sequence). The CDR3, as DNA: TGTGCCAGCAGTTACTCGAGTTCGGGGGACACTGAAGCTTTCTTT. Translation: CASSYSSSGDTEAFF.

J is TRBJ2-3 and V is TRBV4-1; TRBD2 agrees at 14 bases. Looked up from germline, CDR1 is MGHRA and CDR2 is YSYEKL. The CDR3 has 16 amino acids. Trimming at V came to 2 bases and at J to 5 bases, leaving 3 bases not matched to a gene. This CDR3 reads CASSQRGLAGEDTQYF. The CDR3 DNA is TGCGCCAGCAGCCAACGGGGACTAGCGGGAGAAGATACGCAGTATTTT.

The chain couples TRBV7-9 to TRBJ2-4; perhaps TRBD1 as D (6 bases). Between the trimmed V and J ends, which lost 4 bases and 7 bases, there was a span of 8 bases. Per the germline V gene, CDR1 is SEHNR and CDR2 is FQNEAQ (reference sequence). The CDR3 extends over 12 amino acids. This CDR3 reads CASSWQGNIQYF. The CDR3 nucleotides are TGTGCCAGCAGCTGGCAGGGGAACATTCAGTACTTC.

V usage is TRBV2 and J usage is TRBJ2-1; 8 bases line up with TRBD1. This CDR3 comprises 15 residues. Germline CDR1 is SNHLY and CDR2 is FYNNEI. Germline trimming cut 5 bases from V and 2 bases from J; bases unmatched to any gene: 5. The chain's CDR3 is CASSRQGTPYNEQFF. For the CDR3, the DNA is TGTGCCAGCAGTCGACAGGGGACCCCCTACAATGAGCAGTTCTTC.

The CDR3 sequence is CAISGQQGYEQYV. The CDR3 region has the DNA TGTGCCATCAGTGGACAACAGGGGTACGAGCAGTACGTC. The chain joins TRBV10-3 to TRBJ2-7, with 7 bases matching TRBD1. The length of the CDR3 is 13 residues. Germline-derived CDR1 and CDR2 are ENHRY and SYGVKD. The ends lost 4 bases at V and 4 bases at J; junction bases unmatched: 4.

The J gene is TRBJ2-3, the V gene TRBV9, with D maybe TRBD1 (6 bases). This CDR3 region has 16 residues. Germline V gives CDR1 SGDLS, CDR2 YYNGEE. Trimming took 7 bases from V and 0 from J, leaving 18 bases between them. CDR3: CASGSGQSTSTDTQYF. The CDR3 bases are TGTGCCAGCGGTTCCGGACAGTCCACTAGCACAGATACGCAGTATTTT. The whole variable domain, remainder taken from reference TRBV9 and TRBJ2-3, is DSGVTQTPKHLITATGQRVTLRCSPRSGDLSVYWYQQSLDQGLQFLIQYYNGEERAKGNILERFSAQQFPDLHSELNLSSLELGDSALYFCASGSGQSTSTDTQYFGPGTRLTVL.

The rearrangement uses TRBV6-5 and TRBJ2-7; D ambiguous. Germline-derived CDR1 and CDR2 are MNHEY and SVGAGI. This CDR3 contains 13 residues. Trimming removed 0 bases at V and 2 bases at J, with 5 bases between. CDR3 protein: CASSYSSAYEQYF. In DNA form, the CDR3 reads TGTGCCAGCAGTTACTCCTCGGCCTACGAGCAGTACTTC.

The chain has TRBV6-1 and TRBJ2-7, with 10 positions matching TRBD1. Trimming at V came to 4 bases and at J to 6 bases, leaving 9 bases not matched to a gene. The CDR3 has 15 residues. Looked up from germline, CDR1 is MNHNS and CDR2 is SASEGT. This CDR3 reads CASSGRGDRGIEQYV. As DNA, the CDR3 is TGTGCCAGCAGTGGAAGGGGGGACAGGGGTATCGAGCAGTACGTC.

The chain employs TRBV27 and TRBJ2-7; D might be TRBD1 or TRBD2, each matching 5 bases. Germline-derived CDR1 and CDR2 are MNHEY and SMNVEV (reference sequence). Trimming took 4 bases from V and 5 from J, leaving 21 bases between them. This CDR3 is built from 16 residues. CDR3 residues: CASSSPPGPRGDEQYF. DNA for the CDR3: TGTGCCAGCAGTTCCCCCCCGGGGCCGCGTGGGGACGAGCAGTACTTC.

The chain employs TRBV28 and TRBJ2-1; possible D gene TRBD1, 6 bases. Per the germline V gene, CDR1 is MDHEN and CDR2 is SYDVKM. This CDR3 has 13 amino acids. V lost 8 bases and J lost 0, with 8 bases in between. This chain's CDR3 is CASGTISYNEQFF. CDR3 nucleotides: TGTGCCAGCGGGACAATCTCCTACAATGAGCAGTTCTTC.

The chain couples TRBV2 to TRBJ2-3, with 14 bases aligning to TRBD2. This CDR3 region has 17 residues. With 4 bases clipped from V and 3 bases from J, the junction kept 6 bases outside the gene matches. CDR1 and CDR2 from the germline V gene are SNHLY and FYNNEI. The CDR3 DNA reads TGTGCCAGCAGTGCCGGGACTAGCGGGAGAGTGACAGATACGCAGTATTTT. It specifies CASSAGTSGRVTDTQYF.

As regards this clone: Other nucleotide sequences in the sample specify the same CDR3. J is TRBJ2-1 and V is TRBV7-2, with a weak D call TRBD2 (6 bases). The germline V gene encodes CDR1 SGHTA and CDR2 FQGNSA. This CDR3 is 15 amino acids long. V lost 3 bases and J lost 3, with 12 bases in between. CDR3 sequence (DNA): TGTGCCAGCAGCTTTAGTGGCGGGATCTACAATGAGCAGTTCTTC. It translates to CASSFSGGIYNEQFF.

The rearrangement uses TRBV10-2 and TRBJ2-5, with D perhaps given as TRBD1 or TRBD2 (5 bases each). CDR1 WSHSY and CDR2 SAAADI come from the germline V gene. The CDR3 totals 13 residues. V gave up 6 bases and J gave up 3 bases, with 11 bases separating them. The CDR3 bases are TGCGCCAGCAGGCCGGGACCCGAAGAGACCCAGTACTTC. It encodes CASRPGPEETQYF.

This rearrangement joins TRBV5-4 to TRBJ2-7, with a tentative D call TRBD1 (6 bases). The CDR3 consists of 13 residues. The germline gives CDR1 SGHNT, CDR2 YYREEE (reference sequence). Trimming cost V 2 bases and J 5 bases, with 11 bases left between them. The CDR3 sequence is CASSFPGAHEQYV. Written as DNA, the CDR3 is TGTGCCAGCAGCTTTCCAGGGGCCCACGAGCAGTACGTC.

The chain carries TRBV9 and TRBJ1-4; D uncertain. Trimming took 4 bases from V and 2 from J, leaving 9 bases between them. Germline CDR1 SGDLS, CDR2 YYNGEE. The CDR3 is 14 amino acids. The CDR3 sequence: CASSPSGTNEKLFF. The CDR3 DNA is TGTGCCAGCAGCCCCAGTGGGACTAATGAAAAACTGTTTTTT.